The text below deals with one T cell receptor beta chain. No antigen is known for it. Germline CDR1 SGHAT, CDR2 FQDESV (reference sequence). Losses at the gene ends were 9 bases for V and 3 bases for J; bases not matched to a gene: 18. The CDR3 sequence is 17 residues long. These data belong to a study of shared clonotypes between healthy human individuals. Findings and limits, study-wide: It was observed that roughly 5% of naive CD4 clonotypes were shared across a few donors.

Here immunoSEQ multiplex PCR was the method, and the copy in TCRdb shows in-frame clones only, minus some. In the table there are about 1.5 million clones, nearly 99% of which are singletons. V gene TRBV11-1 combines with J gene TRBJ2-7, with TRBD2 matching 9 bases. This clonotype was obtained from a man aged 25-45 years in good health. The sequenced sample was naive CD4+ T cells sorted from blood. Subset noted: CD45RA+ positively selected. CDR3 in DNA: TGTGCCAGTAGCATTAGCGGGAGCCGTGGGTCCGTCTACGAGCAGTACTTC. Residues: CASSISGSRGSVYEQYF.